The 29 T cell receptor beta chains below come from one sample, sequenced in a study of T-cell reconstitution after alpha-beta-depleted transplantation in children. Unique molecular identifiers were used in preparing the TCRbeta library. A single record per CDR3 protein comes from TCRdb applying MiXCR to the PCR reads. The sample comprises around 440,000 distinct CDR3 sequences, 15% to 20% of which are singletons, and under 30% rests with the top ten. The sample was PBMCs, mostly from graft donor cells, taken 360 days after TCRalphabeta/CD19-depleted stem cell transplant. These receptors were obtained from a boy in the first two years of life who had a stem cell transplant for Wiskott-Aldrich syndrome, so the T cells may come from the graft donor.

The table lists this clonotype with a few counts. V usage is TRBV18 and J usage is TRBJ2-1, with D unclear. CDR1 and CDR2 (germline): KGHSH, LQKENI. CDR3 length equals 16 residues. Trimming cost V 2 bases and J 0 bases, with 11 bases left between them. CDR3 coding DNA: TGTGCCAGCTCACCATACCTTGAGGCCTCCTACAATGAGCAGTTCTTC. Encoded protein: CASSPYLEASYNEQFF.

CDR3 nucleotide sequence: TGTGCCAGCAGCTCAGTTGGGGTACGAAGGGGATACGCCGGGGAGCTGTTTTTT. This encodes CASSSVGVRRGYAGELFF. This chain uses TRBV7-6 with TRBJ2-2; maybe TRBD1 (5 bases). The germline V gene encodes CDR1 SGHVS and CDR2 FNYEAQ. CDR3 length: 18 residues. The V gene lost 4 bases and the J gene lost 6 bases, with 24 bases spanning the gap.

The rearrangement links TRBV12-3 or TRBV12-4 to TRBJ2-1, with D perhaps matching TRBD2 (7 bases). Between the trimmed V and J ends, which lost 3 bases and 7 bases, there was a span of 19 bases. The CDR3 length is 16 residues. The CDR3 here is CASSFRRTRGGNEQFF. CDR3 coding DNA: TGTGCCAGCAGTTTTAGAAGAACTAGGGGGGGAAATGAGCAGTTCTTC.

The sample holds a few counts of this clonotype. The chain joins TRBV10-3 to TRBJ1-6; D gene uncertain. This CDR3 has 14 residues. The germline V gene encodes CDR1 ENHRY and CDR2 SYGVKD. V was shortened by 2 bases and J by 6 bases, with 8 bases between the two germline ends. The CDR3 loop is CAISERVRNSPLHF. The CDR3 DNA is TGTGCCATCAGTGAGAGGGTACGTAATTCACCCCTCCACTTT.

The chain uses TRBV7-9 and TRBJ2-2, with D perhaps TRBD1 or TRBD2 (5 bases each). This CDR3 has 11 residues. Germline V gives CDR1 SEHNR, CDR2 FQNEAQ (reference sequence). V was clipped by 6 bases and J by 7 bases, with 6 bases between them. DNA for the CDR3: TGTGCCAGCAGGGGACGCGGGGAGCTGTTTTTT. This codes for CASRGRGELFF.

CDR3 residues: CSARADGTSQETQYF. The CDR3 bases are TGCAGTGCTAGAGCAGACGGGACTAGTCAAGAGACCCAGTACTTC. The rearrangement links TRBV20-1 to TRBJ2-5; 8 nucleotides agree with TRBD2. Germline CDR1 reads DFQATT; CDR2 reads SNEGSKA (reference sequence). The CDR3 length is 15 residues. Trimming at V came to 1 base and at J to 2 bases, leaving 6 bases not matched to a gene.

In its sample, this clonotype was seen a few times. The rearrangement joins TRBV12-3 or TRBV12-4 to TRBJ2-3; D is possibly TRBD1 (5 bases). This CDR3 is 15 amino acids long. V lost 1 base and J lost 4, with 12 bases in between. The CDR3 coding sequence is TGTGCCAGCAGTTTAGTAGAGTGGGGCGCAGATACGCAGTATTTT. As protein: CASSLVEWGADTQYF.

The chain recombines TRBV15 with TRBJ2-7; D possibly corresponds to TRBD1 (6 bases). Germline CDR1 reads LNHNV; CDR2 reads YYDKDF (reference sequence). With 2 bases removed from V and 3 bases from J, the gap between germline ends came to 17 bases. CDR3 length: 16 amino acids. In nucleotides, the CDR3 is TGTGCCACCAGCAGATTCGTGGGACAAGGCGTCTACGAGCAGTACTTC. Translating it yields CATSRFVGQGVYEQYF.

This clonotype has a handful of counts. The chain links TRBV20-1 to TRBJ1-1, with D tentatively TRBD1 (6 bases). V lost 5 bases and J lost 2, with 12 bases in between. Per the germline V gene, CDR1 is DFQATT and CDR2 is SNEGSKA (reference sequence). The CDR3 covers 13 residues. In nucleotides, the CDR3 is TGCAGTGCTCGTCGGGACACAAACACTGAAGCTTTCTTT. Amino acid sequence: CSARRDTNTEAFF.

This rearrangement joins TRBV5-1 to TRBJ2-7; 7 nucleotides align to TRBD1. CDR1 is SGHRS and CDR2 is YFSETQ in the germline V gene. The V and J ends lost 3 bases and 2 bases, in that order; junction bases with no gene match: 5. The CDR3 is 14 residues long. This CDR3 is CASSSTGSTYEQYF. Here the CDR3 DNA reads TGCGCCAGCAGCTCGACAGGGAGCACCTACGAGCAGTACTTC.

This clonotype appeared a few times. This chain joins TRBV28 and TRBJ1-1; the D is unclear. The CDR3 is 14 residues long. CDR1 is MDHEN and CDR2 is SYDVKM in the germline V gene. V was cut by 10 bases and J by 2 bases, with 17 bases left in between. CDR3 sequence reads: CAIIAERSNTEAFF. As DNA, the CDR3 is TGTGCCATCATTGCGGAGCGATCAAACACTGAAGCTTTCTTT.

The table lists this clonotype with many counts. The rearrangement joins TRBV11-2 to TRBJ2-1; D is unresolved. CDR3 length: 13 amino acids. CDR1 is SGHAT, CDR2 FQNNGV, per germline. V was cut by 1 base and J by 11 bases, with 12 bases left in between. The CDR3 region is CASSLGDWGQQFF. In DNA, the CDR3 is TGTGCCAGCAGCTTAGGAGATTGGGGTCAGCAGTTCTTC.

CDR3 protein: CASNSGNEQFF. In nucleotides, the CDR3 is TGTGCCAGCAATTCTGGCAATGAGCAGTTCTTC. The chain has TRBV11-2 and TRBJ2-1; D is uncertain. Germline values: CDR1 SGHAT, CDR2 FQNNGV. Trimming stripped 7 bases from V and 6 bases from J, with 7 bases between. The CDR3 covers 11 residues.

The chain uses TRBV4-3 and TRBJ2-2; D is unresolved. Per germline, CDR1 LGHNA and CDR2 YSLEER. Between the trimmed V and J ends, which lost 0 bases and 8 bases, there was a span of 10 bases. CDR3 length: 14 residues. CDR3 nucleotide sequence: TGCGCCAGCAGCCAAGATCTAATAGCTGGGGAGCTGTTTTTT. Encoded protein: CASSQDLIAGELFF.

Written as DNA, the CDR3 is TGCGCCAGCAGCTTAGGACCGGGACAGGGTCGAGGGGAGCAGTACTTC. Encoded protein: CASSLGPGQGRGEQYF. The chain has TRBV5-1 and TRBJ2-7, with 9 bases that match TRBD1. This CDR3 spans 16 amino acids. CDR1 and CDR2 (germline): SGHRS, YFSETQ. V gave up 2 bases and J gave up 7 bases; unmatched junction bases: 13. The complete variable domain, with remaining parts taken from reference TRBV5-1 and TRBJ2-7, reads KAGVTQTPRYLIKTRGQQVTLSCSPISGHRSVSWYQQTPGQGLQFLFEYFSETQRNKGNFPGRFSGRQFSNSRSEMNVSTLELGDSALYLCASSLGPGQGRGEQYFGPGTRLTVT.

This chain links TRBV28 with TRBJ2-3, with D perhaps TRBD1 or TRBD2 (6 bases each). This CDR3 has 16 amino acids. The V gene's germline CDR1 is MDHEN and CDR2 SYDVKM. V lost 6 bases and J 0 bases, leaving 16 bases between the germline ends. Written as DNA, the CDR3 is TGTGCCAGCAGGCGGCTCGGGGGCACTAGCACAGATACGCAGTATTTT. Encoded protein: CASRRLGGTSTDTQYF.

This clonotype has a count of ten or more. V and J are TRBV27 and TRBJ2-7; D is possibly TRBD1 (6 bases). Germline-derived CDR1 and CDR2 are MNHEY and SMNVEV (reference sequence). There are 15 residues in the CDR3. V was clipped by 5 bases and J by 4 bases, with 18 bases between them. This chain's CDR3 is CASSLEFRTAYEQYF. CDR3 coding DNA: TGTGCCAGCAGTCTCGAGTTTAGGACAGCTTACGAGCAGTACTTC.

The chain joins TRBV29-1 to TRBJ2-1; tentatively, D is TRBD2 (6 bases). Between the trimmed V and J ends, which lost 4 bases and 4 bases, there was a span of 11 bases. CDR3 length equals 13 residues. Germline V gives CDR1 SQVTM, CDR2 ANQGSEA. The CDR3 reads CSVVTSPYNEQFF. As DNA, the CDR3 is TGCAGCGTTGTAACTAGCCCTTACAATGAGCAGTTCTTC.

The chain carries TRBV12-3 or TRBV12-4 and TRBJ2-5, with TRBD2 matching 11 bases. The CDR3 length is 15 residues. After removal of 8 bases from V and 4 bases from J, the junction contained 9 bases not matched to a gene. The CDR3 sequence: CASGRLAGIRETQYF. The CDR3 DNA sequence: TGTGCCAGCGGTCGACTAGCGGGAATTAGAGAGACCCAGTACTTC.

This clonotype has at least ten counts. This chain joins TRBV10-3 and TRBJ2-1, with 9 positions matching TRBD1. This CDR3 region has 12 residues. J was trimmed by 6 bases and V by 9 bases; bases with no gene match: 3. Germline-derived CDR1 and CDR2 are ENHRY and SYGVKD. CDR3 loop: CAMGQGVNEQFF. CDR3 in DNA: TGTGCCATGGGACAGGGCGTCAATGAGCAGTTCTTC.

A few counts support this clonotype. The CDR3 DNA follows: TGTGCCAGCAGCTTATTCGGACTAGCGGGAGGGCATGAGCAGTTCTTC. Translating it yields CASSLFGLAGGHEQFF. The gene calls are TRBV13 and TRBJ2-1; 15 positions match TRBD2. CDR3 size: 16 residues. V was pared by 2 bases and J by 8 bases, with 4 bases of the junction left unmatched. Per the germline V gene, CDR1 is PRHDT and CDR2 is FYEKMQ (reference sequence).

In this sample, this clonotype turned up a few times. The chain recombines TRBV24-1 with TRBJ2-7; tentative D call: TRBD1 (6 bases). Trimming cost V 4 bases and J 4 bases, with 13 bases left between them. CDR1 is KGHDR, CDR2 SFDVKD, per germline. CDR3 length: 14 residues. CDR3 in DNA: TGTGCCACCAGTGAGTTTCCGACAGGTTACGAGCAGTACTTC. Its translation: CATSEFPTGYEQYF.

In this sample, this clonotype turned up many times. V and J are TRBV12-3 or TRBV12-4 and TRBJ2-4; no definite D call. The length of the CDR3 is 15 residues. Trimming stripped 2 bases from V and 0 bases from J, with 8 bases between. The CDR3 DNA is TGTGCCAGCAGTTTACGTGGCCTAGCCAAAAACATTCAGTACTTC. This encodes CASSLRGLAKNIQYF.

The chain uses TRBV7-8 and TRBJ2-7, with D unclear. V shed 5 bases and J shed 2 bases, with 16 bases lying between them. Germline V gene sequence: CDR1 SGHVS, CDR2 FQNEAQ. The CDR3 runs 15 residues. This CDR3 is CASSARRVVTYEQYF. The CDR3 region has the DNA TGTGCCAGCAGCGCCAGACGGGTGGTCACCTACGAGCAGTACTTC.

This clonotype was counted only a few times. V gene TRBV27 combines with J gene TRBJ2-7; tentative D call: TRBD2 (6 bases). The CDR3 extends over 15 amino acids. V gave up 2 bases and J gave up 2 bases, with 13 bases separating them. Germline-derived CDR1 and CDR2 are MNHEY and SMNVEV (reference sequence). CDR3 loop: CASSLVGGGTYEQYF. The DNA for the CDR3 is TGTGCCAGCAGTTTAGTCGGGGGAGGAACCTACGAGCAGTACTTC.

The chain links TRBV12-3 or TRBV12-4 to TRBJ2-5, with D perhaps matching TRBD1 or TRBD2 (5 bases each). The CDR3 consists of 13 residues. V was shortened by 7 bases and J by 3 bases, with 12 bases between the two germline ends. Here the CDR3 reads CASNEGPEETQYF. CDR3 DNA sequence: TGTGCCAGCAACGAGGGACCAGAAGAGACCCAGTACTTC.

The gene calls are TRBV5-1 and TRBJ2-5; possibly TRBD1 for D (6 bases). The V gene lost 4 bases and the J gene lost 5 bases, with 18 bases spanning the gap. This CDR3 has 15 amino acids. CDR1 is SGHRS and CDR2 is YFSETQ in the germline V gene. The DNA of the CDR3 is TGCGCCAGCAGCCCAAATAGGGGGAAATCGGAGACCCAGTACTTC. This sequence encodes CASSPNRGKSETQYF.

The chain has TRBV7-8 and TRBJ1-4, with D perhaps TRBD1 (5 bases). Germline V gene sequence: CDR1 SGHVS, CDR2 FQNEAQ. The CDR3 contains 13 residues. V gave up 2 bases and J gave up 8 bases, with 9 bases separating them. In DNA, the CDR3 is TGTGCCAGCAGCTTATCCAGGGTAGAAAAACTGTTTTTT. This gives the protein CASSLSRVEKLFF.

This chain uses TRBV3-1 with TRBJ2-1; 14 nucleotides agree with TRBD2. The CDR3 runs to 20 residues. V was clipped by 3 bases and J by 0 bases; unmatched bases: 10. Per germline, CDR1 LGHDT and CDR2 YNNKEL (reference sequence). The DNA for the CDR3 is TGTGCCAGCAGCCAGCCGGGACTAGCGGGGGCTCTGAGCTCCTACAATGAGCAGTTCTTC. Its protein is CASSQPGLAGALSSYNEQFF.